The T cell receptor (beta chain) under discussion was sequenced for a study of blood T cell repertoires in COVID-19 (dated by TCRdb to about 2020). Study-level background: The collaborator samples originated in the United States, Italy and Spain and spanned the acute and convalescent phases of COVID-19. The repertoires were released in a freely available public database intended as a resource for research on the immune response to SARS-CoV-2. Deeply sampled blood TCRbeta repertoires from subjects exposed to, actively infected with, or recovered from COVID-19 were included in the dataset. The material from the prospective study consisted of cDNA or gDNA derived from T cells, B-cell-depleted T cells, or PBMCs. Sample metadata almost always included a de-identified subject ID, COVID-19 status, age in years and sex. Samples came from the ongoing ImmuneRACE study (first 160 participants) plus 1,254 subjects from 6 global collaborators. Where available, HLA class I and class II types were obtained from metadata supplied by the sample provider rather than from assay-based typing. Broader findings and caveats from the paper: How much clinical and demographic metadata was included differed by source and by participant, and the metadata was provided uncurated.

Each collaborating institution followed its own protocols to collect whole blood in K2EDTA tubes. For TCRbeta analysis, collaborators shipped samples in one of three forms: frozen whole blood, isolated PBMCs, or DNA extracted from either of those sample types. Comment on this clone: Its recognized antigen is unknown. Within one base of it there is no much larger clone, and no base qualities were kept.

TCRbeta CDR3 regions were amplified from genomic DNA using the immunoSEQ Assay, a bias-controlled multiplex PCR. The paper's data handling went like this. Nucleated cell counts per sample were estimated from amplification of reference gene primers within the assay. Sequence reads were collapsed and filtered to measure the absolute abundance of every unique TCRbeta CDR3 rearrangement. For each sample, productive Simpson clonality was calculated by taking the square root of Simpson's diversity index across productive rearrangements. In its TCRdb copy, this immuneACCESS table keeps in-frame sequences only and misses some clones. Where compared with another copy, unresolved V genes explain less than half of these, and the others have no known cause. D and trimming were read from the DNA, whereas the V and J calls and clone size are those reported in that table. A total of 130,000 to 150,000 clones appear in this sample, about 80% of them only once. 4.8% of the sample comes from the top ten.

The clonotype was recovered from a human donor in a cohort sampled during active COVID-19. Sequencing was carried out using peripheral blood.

The CDR3 region: CASSLGAGGNYEQYF. The nucleotide sequence is given as TGTGCCAGCAGCCTCGGAGCAGGGGGGAACTACGAGCAGTACTTC. Recombination joined TRBV3-1 (or the pseudogene TRBV3-2) with TRBJ2-7; the D region possibly corresponds to TRBD1 (7 bases align). V sheds 4 bases and J sheds 3 bases, leaving 16 bases between their ends. Counted from cysteine to phenylalanine, this CDR3 has 15 amino acids. Only the CDR3 portion is preserved as DNA: 45 bases, with reading frame beginning at the first base. CDR1 is given as LGHDT and CDR2 as YNNKEL, both from the germline V gene (reference sequence).